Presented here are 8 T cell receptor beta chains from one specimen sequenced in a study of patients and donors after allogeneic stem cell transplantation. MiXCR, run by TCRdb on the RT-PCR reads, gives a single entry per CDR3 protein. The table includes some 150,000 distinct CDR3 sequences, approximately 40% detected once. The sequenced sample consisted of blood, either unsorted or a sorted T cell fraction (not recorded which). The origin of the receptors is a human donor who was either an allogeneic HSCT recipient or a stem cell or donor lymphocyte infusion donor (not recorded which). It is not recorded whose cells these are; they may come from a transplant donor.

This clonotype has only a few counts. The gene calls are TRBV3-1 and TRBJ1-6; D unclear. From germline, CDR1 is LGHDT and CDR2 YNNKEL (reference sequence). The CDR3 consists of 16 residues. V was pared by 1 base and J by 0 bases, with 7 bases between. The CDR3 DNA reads TGTGCCAGCAGCCAAGGGAGAGGCTCCTATAATTCACCCCTCCACTTT. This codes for CASSQGRGSYNSPLHF.

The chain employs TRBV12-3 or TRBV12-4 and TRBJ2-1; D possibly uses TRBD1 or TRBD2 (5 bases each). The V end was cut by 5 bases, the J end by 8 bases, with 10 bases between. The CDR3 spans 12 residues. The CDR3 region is CASSLEGHEQFF. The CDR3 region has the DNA TGTGCCAGCAGTCTCGAGGGACATGAGCAGTTCTTC.

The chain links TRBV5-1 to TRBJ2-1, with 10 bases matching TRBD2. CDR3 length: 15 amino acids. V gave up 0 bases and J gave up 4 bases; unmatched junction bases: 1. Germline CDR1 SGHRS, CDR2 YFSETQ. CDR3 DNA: TGCGCCAGCAGCTTGGGACTAGCGGGTTACAATGAGCAGTTCTTC. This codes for CASSLGLAGYNEQFF.

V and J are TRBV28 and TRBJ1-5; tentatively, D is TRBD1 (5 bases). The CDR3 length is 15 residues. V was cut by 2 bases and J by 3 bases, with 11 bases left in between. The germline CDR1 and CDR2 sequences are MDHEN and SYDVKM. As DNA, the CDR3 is TGTGCCAGCAGTTTACCGAGGGGAAACAATCAGCCCCAGCATTTT. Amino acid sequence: CASSLPRGNNQPQHF.

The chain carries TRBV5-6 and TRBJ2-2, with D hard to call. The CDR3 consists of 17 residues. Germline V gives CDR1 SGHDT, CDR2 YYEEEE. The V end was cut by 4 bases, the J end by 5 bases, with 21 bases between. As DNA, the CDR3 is TGTGCCAGCAGCCCCACATTCTTCCTAATAGGGACCGGGGAGCTGTTTTTT. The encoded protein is CASSPTFFLIGTGELFF.

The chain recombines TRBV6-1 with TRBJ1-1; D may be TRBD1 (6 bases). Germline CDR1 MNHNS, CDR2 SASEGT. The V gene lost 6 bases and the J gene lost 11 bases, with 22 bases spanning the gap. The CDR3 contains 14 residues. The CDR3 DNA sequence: TGTGCCAGCAGCGTAGGGGGAACACAGGGTGAGGCTTTCTTT. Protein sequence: CASSVGGTQGEAFF.

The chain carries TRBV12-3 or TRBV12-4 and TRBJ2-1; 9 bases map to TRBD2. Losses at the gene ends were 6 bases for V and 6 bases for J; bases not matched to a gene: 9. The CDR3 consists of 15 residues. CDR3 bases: TGTGCCAGCAGCCTCTGGGTGCGGGGGGGCAATGAGCAGTTCTTC. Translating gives CASSLWVRGGNEQFF.

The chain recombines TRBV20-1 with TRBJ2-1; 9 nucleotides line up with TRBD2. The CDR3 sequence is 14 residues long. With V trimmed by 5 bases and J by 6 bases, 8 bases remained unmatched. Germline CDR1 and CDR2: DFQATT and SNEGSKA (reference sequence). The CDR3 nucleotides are TGCAGTGCTCCCCCGGGACTAGCTACCAATGAGCAGTTCTTC. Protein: CSAPPGLATNEQFF.